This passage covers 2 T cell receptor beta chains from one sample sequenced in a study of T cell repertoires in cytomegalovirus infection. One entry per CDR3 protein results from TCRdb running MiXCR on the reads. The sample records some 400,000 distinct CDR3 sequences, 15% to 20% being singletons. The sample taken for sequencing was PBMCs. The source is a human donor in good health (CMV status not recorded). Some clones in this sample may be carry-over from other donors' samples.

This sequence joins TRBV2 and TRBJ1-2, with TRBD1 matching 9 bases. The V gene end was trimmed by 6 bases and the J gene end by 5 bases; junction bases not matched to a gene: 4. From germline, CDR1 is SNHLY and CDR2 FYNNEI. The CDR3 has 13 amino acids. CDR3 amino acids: CASRWDRVYGYTF. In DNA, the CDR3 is TGTGCCAGCAGATGGGACAGGGTTTATGGCTACACCTTC.

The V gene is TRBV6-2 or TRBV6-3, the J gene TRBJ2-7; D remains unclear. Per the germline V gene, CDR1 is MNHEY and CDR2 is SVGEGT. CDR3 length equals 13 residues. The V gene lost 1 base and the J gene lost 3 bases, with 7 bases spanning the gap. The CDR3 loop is CASSYLLIYEQYF. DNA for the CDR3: TGTGCCAGCAGTTACTTACTTATCTACGAGCAGTACTTC.